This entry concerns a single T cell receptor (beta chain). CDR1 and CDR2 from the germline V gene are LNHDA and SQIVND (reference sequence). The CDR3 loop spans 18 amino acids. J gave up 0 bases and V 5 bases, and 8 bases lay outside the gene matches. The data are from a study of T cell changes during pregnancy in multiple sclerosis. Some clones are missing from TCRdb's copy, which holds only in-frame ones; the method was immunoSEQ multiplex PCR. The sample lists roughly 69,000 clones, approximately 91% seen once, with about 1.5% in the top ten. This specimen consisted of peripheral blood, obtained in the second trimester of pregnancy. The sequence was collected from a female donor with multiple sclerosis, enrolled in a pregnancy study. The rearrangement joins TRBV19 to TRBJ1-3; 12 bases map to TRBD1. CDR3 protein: CASSAGTGGLSSGNTIYF. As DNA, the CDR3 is TGTGCCAGTAGTGCCGGGACAGGGGGCCTCAGCTCTGGAAACACCATATATTTT.